The 2 T cell receptor beta chains given below trace back to one sample, sequenced in a study of T cells in Graves' hyperthyroidism and ophthalmopathy. Amplified TCR beta CDR3 regions derived from RNA transcripts. The TCR CDR3 first-round RT-PCR relied on the HTBI primer set. MiXCR, applied by TCRdb to the multiplex PCR reads, yields one record per CDR3 protein. This table holds 530,000 or so distinct CDR3 sequences, under 60% found once. The sequenced material came from peripheral blood or thyroid tissue (not recorded which). These receptors were obtained from a woman younger than 35 with Graves' hyperthyroidism.

Notes on this clonotype: Likely a read error: the CDR3 ends without its conserved phenylalanine or tryptophan. No DNA is shown, since the ends of the CDR3 on it are uncertain; the CDR3 is the one TCRdb lists. This chain links TRBV6-1 with TRBJ1-3; the D call TRBD1 from the table was never checked on the DNA. Including both end residues, the CDR3 is 12 amino acids long. The germline V gene encodes CDR1 MNHNS and CDR2 SASEGT. The CDR3: CASTAQGQALNT.

Note on this clonotype: One end of the junction does not line up with germline, which may come from a read error. The rearrangement joins TRBV4-2 to TRBJ1-6, with 7 bases lining up with TRBD1. The CDR3 contains 16 residues. The germline V gene has CDR1 LGHNA and CDR2 YNFKEQ. CDR3 amino acids: CASSQEGTVRPSPLHF. CDR3 bases: TGTGCTAGCAGCCAAGAGGGGACAGTCCGGCCTTCACCCCTCCACTTT.